The next 30 T cell receptor beta chains were all read from a single sample in a study of blood T cell repertoires in COVID-19. Measured with immunoSEQ multiplex PCR; TCRdb has only the in-frame clones, and not every one. Found here are roughly 420,000 clones, over 75% of them singletons; the top ten hold 0.97%. The sample taken for sequencing was PBMCs or T cells enriched from blood (not recorded which). The receptor set was obtained from a woman in her 30s with acute COVID-19.

The CDR3 spells CASSRTTGGPNIQYF. The CDR3 DNA reads TGTGCCAGCAGCAGGACGACGGGGGGGCCAAACATTCAGTACTTC. The chain links TRBV3-1 (or the pseudogene TRBV3-2) to TRBJ2-4; TRBD2 matches at 8 bases. The length of the CDR3 is 15 residues. The germline V gene encodes CDR1 LGHDT and CDR2 YNNKEL (reference sequence). The junction had 9 bases not matched to a gene; V was cut back by 5 bases and J by 6 bases.

This sequence joins TRBV5-1 and TRBJ2-2; 9 bases fit TRBD1. Losses at the gene ends were 0 bases for V and 1 base for J; bases not matched to a gene: 1. The CDR3 spans 16 residues. Per the germline V gene, CDR1 is SGHRS and CDR2 is YFSETQ. The CDR3 loop is CASSLEGQGNTGELFF. As DNA, the CDR3 is TGCGCCAGCAGCTTGGAGGGACAGGGGAACACCGGGGAGCTGTTTTTT.

The rearrangement joins TRBV7-9 to TRBJ2-1; D perhaps matches TRBD2 (5 bases). The germline V and J ends were trimmed by 0 bases and 0 bases, with 6 bases remaining between them. The CDR3 consists of 15 residues. Germline-derived CDR1 and CDR2 are SEHNR and FQNEAQ (reference sequence). CDR3 nucleotides: TGTGCCAGCAGCTTAGCGGGGAGCTCCTACAATGAGCAGTTCTTC. This codes for CASSLAGSSYNEQFF.

This sequence joins TRBV7-9 and TRBJ2-3; the match to TRBD2 covers 7 bases. In germline, CDR1 is SEHNR, CDR2 FQNEAQ (reference sequence). Unmatched junction bases numbered 11, after V lost 11 bases and J lost 6 bases. The CDR3 has 13 amino acids. The CDR3 here is CAAELREADTQYF. The DNA for the CDR3 is TGTGCCGCGGAGCTCCGGGAGGCGGATACGCAGTATTTT.

This chain joins TRBV6-2 or TRBV6-3 and TRBJ2-3; tentatively, D is TRBD2 (5 bases). The V and J ends lost 5 bases and 4 bases respectively, with 22 bases between them. Germline assignment: CDR1 MNHEY and CDR2 SVGEGT. The CDR3 loop spans 17 amino acids. The CDR3 is CASSLLSRNARADTQYF. As DNA, the CDR3 is TGTGCCAGCAGTCTACTTTCGCGAAATGCGAGGGCAGATACGCAGTATTTT.

The chain links TRBV19 to TRBJ1-4; TRBD1 agrees at 10 bases. In germline, CDR1 is LNHDA, CDR2 SQIVND (reference sequence). The CDR3 loop spans 15 amino acids. The trim removed 3 bases at V and 6 bases at J, leaving 4 bases unmatched. CDR3 nucleotides: TGTGCCAGTAGTATTCGGACAGGGGGGGATGAAAAACTGTTTTTT. Translation: CASSIRTGGDEKLFF.

The chain combines TRBV6-4 with TRBJ2-1, with TRBD2 matching over 8 bases. The CDR3 is 15 residues long. V lost 3 bases to trimming and J lost 6 bases; unmatched junction nucleotides: 7. Germline loops: CDR1 MRHNA, CDR2 SNTAGT. This CDR3 is CASSESGGAGNEQFF. The CDR3 region has the DNA TGTGCCAGCAGTGAATCCGGGGGGGCCGGCAATGAGCAGTTCTTC.

The V gene is TRBV24-1, the J gene TRBJ2-2; 11 nucleotides agree with TRBD1. Per germline, CDR1 KGHDR and CDR2 SFDVKD. Trimming cost V 9 bases and J 5 bases; bases outside gene matches: 7. The CDR3 length is 15 residues. Here the CDR3 DNA reads TGTGCCACCCGGGACAGGGGGGAATTAACCGGGGAGCTGTTTTTT. Translation: CATRDRGELTGELFF.

The rearrangement joins TRBV15 to TRBJ1-1; TRBD1 agrees at 9 bases. V shed 5 bases, J shed 5 bases, and the junction held 6 bases outside the gene matches. Germline loops: CDR1 LNHNV, CDR2 YYDKDF (reference sequence). This CDR3 is built from 14 residues. CDR3: CATSEYRGQTEAFF. The CDR3 region has the DNA TGTGCCACCAGCGAATACAGGGGGCAGACTGAAGCTTTCTTT.

This chain uses TRBV30 with TRBJ1-1; a weak D match, TRBD1 (5 bases). Germline CDR1 reads GTSNPN; CDR2 reads SVGIG (reference sequence). The V gene lost 4 bases and the J gene lost 2 bases, with 14 bases spanning the gap. The CDR3 is made up of 14 amino acids. CDR3 coding DNA: TGTGCCTGGAATGGACATATCCTCAACACTGAAGCTTTCTTT. This encodes CAWNGHILNTEAFF.

This chain uses TRBV12-3 or TRBV12-4 with TRBJ1-4, with D unresolved. The CDR3 is 13 amino acids. Trimming took off 3 bases at V and 8 bases at J, with 10 bases between the two ends. The CDR3 DNA follows: TGTGCCAGCAGTTTCGATCGAGTCGAAAAACTGTTTTTT. Encoded protein: CASSFDRVEKLFF.

The genes are TRBV24-1 and TRBJ2-1, with D hard to call. The CDR3 extends over 16 amino acids. The germline V gene has CDR1 KGHDR and CDR2 SFDVKD. Deletions cut 2 bases from V and 9 bases from J, with 19 bases between. CDR3: CATSDSERPHRGEQFF. CDR3 DNA sequence: TGTGCCACCAGTGATTCAGAGCGCCCACATAGAGGTGAGCAGTTCTTC.

This clone was found once. The chain employs TRBV4-1 and TRBJ2-1; TRBD2 agrees at 10 bases. This CDR3 contains 17 residues. Trimming cost V 1 base and J 3 bases; bases outside gene matches: 6. CDR1 and CDR2 from the germline V gene are MGHRA and YSYEKL. CDR3 sequence (DNA): TGCGCCAGCAGCCAAGTCCCTAGCGGGGGAATCTACAATGAGCAGTTCTTC. It is translated as CASSQVPSGGIYNEQFF.

The V gene is TRBV10-3, the J gene TRBJ1-6, with TRBD1 identical over 8 bases. Germline V lookup: CDR1 ENHRY, CDR2 SYGVKD. J gave up 10 bases and V 6 bases, and 5 bases lay outside the gene matches. This CDR3 comprises 13 residues. CDR3 bases: TGTGCCATCAGCGGGGACAGGTACTCACCCCTCCACTTT. Translation: CAISGDRYSPLHF.

The J gene is TRBJ1-3, the V gene TRBV5-1, with TRBD1 matching 8 bases. Germline V gene lookup returns CDR1 SGHRS and CDR2 YFSETQ. This CDR3 is 14 amino acids long. V lost 0 bases and J lost 7; bases outside the gene matches: 3. CDR3 nucleotide sequence: TGCGCCAGCAGCTTGGACGCAGGGGGCAACACCATATATTTT. Translating gives CASSLDAGGNTIYF.

The V call is TRBV5-1, the J call TRBJ2-7; 9 bases fit TRBD1. With 4 bases clipped from V and 5 bases from J, the junction kept 16 bases outside the gene matches. The CDR3 is made up of 17 amino acids. Germline V CDR1 and CDR2: SGHRS, YFSETQ. The DNA of the CDR3 is TGCGCCAGCAGCGCCCAATTTGACAGGGGGGGATCCCACGAGCAGTACTTC. It is translated as CASSAQFDRGGSHEQYF.

This rearrangement joins TRBV6-5 to TRBJ2-2, with D possibly being TRBD2 (6 bases). Trimming stripped 6 bases from V and 5 bases from J, with 13 bases between. Germline-derived CDR1 and CDR2 are MNHEY and SVGAGI. This CDR3 is built from 14 residues. The CDR3 reads CASSSPAGTGELFF. The CDR3 DNA reads as TGTGCCAGCAGCTCTCCCGCGGGGACCGGGGAGCTGTTTTTT.

The chain is built from TRBV3-1 (or the pseudogene TRBV3-2) and TRBJ2-1; 8 bases line up with TRBD2. Per the germline V gene, CDR1 is LGHDT and CDR2 is YNNKEL (reference sequence). CDR3 size: 16 residues. Unmatched junction bases numbered 5, after V lost 0 bases and J lost 4 bases. CDR3 region: CASSQDLSGGYNEQFF. In DNA form, the CDR3 reads TGTGCCAGCAGCCAAGATTTGTCGGGGGGGTACAATGAGCAGTTCTTC.

This clone showed up just a few times. The rearrangement uses TRBV2 and TRBJ1-1; no firm D call. CDR1 and CDR2 from the germline V gene are SNHLY and FYNNEI. V lost 6 bases to trimming and J lost 0 bases, with 8 bases between them. This CDR3 is 13 amino acids long. CDR3 nucleotide sequence: TGTGCCAGCAGGACGGAGATGAACACTGAAGCTTTCTTT. Its translation is CASRTEMNTEAFF.

The V call is TRBV29-1, the J call TRBJ2-1; 7 positions agree with TRBD2. Trimming at V came to 6 bases and at J to 1 base, leaving 12 bases not matched to a gene. The CDR3 totals 16 residues. The germline V gene encodes CDR1 SQVTM and CDR2 ANQGSEA. The DNA of the CDR3 is TGCAGCGTCCCGAAACGGGGGGTAGTGTCCTACAATGAGCAGTTCTTC. Protein: CSVPKRGVVSYNEQFF.

This clone showed up just a few times. V usage is TRBV27 and J usage is TRBJ2-7; 7 bases agree with TRBD1. Germline V CDR1 and CDR2: MNHEY, SMNVEV (reference sequence). Losses at the gene ends were 5 bases for V and 5 bases for J; bases not matched to a gene: 6. The CDR3 length is 13 residues. CDR3 region: CASSLQGYNEQYF. CDR3 in DNA: TGTGCCAGCAGTCTACAGGGGTACAACGAGCAGTACTTC.

The rearrangement joins TRBV15 to TRBJ1-2; 7 positions match TRBD1. This CDR3 region has 17 residues. Looked up from germline, CDR1 is LNHNV and CDR2 is YYDKDF (reference sequence). V lost 1 base to trimming and J lost 5 bases; unmatched junction nucleotides: 13. CDR3 sequence: CATSRGLTGTVDYGYTF. In DNA, the CDR3 is TGTGCCACCAGCAGAGGGCTTACCGGGACAGTTGATTATGGCTACACCTTC. Complete variable domain (other parts from reference TRBV15 and TRBJ1-2): DAMVIQNPRYQVTQFGKPVTLSCSQTLNHNVMYWYQQKSSQAPKLLFHYYDKDFNNEADTPDNFQSRRPNTSFCFLDIRSPGLGDTAMYLCATSRGLTGTVDYGYTFGSGTRLTVV.

The chain links TRBV10-3 to TRBJ1-5, with a weak D call TRBD1 (5 bases). V was clipped by 3 bases and J by 5 bases, with 8 bases between them. Germline-derived CDR1 and CDR2 are ENHRY and SYGVKD. CDR3 length: 13 amino acids. The CDR3 region is CAISDRRDQPQHF. CDR3 sequence (DNA): TGTGCCATCAGTGATCGCAGGGATCAGCCCCAGCATTTT.

The CDR3 loop is CASSLGTGRQPQHF. The CDR3 DNA sequence: TGTGCCAGCAGCCTGGGGACAGGGCGCCAGCCCCAGCATTTT. The J gene is TRBJ1-5, the V gene TRBV7-8; 9 bases match TRBD1. The CDR3 extends over 14 amino acids. Germline trimming cut 5 bases from V and 7 bases from J; bases unmatched to any gene: 6. Germline V gives CDR1 SGHVS, CDR2 FQNEAQ.

The chain links TRBV4-1 to TRBJ2-7; 7 bases are shared with TRBD2. V dropped 2 bases and J dropped 3; count of bases not matched to a gene: 7. The germline gives CDR1 MGHRA, CDR2 YSYEKL. The CDR3 covers 15 residues. DNA for the CDR3: TGCGCCAGCAGCCAATTGGAGGGCGGGAGCTACGAGCAGTACTTC. Translation: CASSQLEGGSYEQYF.

The chain employs TRBV3-1 (or the pseudogene TRBV3-2) and TRBJ1-6, with 7 bases fitting TRBD1. Germline CDR1 and CDR2: LGHDT and YNNKEL (reference sequence). The CDR3 runs to 12 residues. Losses at the gene ends were 3 bases for V and 14 bases for J; bases not matched to a gene: 4. The CDR3 coding sequence is TGTGCCAGCAGCCATACAGGGGAAGCCCTCCACTTT. Amino acid sequence: CASSHTGEALHF.

The chain is built from TRBV6-4 and TRBJ2-3; 10 positions match TRBD1. There are 16 residues in the CDR3. V lost 4 bases, J lost 2 bases, and 6 bases stayed unmatched. CDR1 is MRHNA and CDR2 is SNTAGT in the germline V gene. CDR3 residues: CASSATGTGVTDTQYF. The CDR3 DNA reads as TGTGCCAGCAGTGCTACCGGGACAGGGGTCACAGATACGCAGTATTTT.

The chain links TRBV4-1 to TRBJ2-2, with TRBD1 as a possible D gene (5 bases). Trimming cost V 3 bases and J 1 base, with 9 bases left between them. The CDR3 is 15 residues long. Per germline, CDR1 MGHRA and CDR2 YSYEKL. DNA of the CDR3: TGCGCCAGCAGCCACTATGGACAGAACACCGGGGAGCTGTTTTTT. This gives the protein CASSHYGQNTGELFF.

The rearrangement joins TRBV18 to TRBJ2-1; weak D call: TRBD1 (6 bases). V was clipped by 1 base and J by 2 bases, with 9 bases between them. The length of the CDR3 is 15 residues. The V gene's germline CDR1 is KGHSH and CDR2 LQKENI. CDR3 in DNA: TGTGCCAGCTCACCACGACAGGCAACCTACAATGAGCAGTTCTTC. Amino acids: CASSPRQATYNEQFF.

The chain carries TRBV4-3 and TRBJ1-5; weak D call: TRBD1 (5 bases). The CDR3 covers 16 residues. Germline CDR1 and CDR2: LGHNA and YSLEER. V was pared by 0 bases and J by 2 bases, with 11 bases between. The CDR3 bases are TGCGCCAGCAGCCAAGATTCGACAGCTCGCAATCAGCCCCAGCATTTT. This encodes CASSQDSTARNQPQHF.